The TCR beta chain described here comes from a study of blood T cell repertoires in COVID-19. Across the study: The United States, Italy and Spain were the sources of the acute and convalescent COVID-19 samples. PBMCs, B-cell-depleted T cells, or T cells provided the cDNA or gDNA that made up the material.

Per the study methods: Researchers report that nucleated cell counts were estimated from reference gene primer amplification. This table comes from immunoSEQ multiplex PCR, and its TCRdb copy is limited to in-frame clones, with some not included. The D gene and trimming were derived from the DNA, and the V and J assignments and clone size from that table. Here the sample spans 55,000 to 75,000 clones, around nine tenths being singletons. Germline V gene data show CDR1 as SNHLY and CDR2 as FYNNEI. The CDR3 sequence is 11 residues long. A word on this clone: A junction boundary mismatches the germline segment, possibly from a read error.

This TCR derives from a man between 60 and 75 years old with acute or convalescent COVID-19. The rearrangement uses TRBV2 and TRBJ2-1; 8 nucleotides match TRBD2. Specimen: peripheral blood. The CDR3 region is CASSKGGLGVF. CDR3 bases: TGTGCCAGCAGTAAAGGGGGACTAGGAGTCTTC.